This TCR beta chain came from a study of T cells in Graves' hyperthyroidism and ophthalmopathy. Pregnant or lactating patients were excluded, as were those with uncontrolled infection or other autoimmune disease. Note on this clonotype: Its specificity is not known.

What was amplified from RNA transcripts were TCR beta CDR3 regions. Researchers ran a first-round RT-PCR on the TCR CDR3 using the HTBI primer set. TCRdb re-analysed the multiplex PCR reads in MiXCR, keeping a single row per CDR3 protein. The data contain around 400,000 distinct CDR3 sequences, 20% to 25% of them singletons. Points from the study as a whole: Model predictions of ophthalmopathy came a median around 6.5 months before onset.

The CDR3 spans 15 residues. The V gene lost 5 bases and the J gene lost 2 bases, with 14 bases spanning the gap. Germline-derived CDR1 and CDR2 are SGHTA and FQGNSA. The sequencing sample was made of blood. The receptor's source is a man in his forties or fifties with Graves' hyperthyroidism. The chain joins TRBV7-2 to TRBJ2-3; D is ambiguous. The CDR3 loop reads CASSPWTRNTDTQYF. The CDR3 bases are TGTGCCAGCAGCCCCTGGACCAGAAACACAGATACGCAGTATTTT.